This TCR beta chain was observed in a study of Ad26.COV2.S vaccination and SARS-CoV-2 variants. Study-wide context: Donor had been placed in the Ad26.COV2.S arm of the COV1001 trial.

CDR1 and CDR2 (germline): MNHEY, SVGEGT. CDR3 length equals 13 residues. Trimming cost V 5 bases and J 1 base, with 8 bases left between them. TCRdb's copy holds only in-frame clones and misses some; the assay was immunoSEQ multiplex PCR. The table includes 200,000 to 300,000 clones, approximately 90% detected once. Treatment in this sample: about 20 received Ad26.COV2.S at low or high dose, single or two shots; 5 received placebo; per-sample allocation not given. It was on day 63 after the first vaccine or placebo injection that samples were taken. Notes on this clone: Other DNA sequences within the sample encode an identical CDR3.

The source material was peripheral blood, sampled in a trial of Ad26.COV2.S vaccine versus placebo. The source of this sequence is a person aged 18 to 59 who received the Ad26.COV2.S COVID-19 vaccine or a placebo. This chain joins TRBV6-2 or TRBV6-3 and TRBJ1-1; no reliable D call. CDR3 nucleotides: TGTGCCAGCAGTCCGACTGAGAACACTGAAGCTTTCTTT. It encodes CASSPTENTEAFF.